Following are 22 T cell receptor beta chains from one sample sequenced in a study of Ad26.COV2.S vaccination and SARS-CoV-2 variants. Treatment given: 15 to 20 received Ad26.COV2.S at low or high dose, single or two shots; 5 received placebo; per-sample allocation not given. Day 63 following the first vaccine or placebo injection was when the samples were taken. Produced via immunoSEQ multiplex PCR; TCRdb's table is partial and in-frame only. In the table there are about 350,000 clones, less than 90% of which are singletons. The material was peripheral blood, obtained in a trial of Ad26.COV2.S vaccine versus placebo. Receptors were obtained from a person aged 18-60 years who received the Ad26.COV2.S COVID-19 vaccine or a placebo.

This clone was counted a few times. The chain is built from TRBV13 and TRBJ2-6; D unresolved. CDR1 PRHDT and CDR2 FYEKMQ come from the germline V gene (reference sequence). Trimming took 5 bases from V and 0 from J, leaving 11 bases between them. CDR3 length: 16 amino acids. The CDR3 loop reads CASSLKTFSGANVLTF. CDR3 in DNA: TGTGCCAGCAGCCTCAAAACCTTCTCTGGGGCCAACGTCCTGACTTTC.

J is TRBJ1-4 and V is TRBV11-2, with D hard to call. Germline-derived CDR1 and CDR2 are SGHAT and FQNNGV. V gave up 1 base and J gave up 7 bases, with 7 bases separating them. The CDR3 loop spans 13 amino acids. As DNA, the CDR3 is TGTGCCAGCAGCTTAGGAGGTAGTGAAAAACTGTTTTTT. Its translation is CASSLGGSEKLFF.

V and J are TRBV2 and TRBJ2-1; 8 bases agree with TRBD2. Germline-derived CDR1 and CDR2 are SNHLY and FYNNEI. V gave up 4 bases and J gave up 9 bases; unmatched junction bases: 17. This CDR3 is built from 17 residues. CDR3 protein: CASSGGWGLGARGEQFF. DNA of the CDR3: TGTGCCAGCAGTGGAGGGTGGGGACTAGGGGCACGGGGTGAGCAGTTCTTC.

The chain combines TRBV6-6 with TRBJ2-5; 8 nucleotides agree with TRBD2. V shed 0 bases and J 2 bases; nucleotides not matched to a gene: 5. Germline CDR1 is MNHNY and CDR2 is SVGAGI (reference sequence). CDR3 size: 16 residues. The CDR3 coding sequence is TGTGCCAGCAGTTACTCCGGCGGGGGGTATCAAGAGACCCAGTACTTC. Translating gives CASSYSGGGYQETQYF.

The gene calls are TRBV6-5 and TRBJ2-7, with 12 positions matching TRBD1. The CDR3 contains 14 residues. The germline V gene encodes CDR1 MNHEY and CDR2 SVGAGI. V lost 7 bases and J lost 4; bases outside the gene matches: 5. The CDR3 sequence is CASTGTGGSYEQYF. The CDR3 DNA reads TGTGCCAGCACTGGGACAGGGGGCTCTTACGAGCAGTACTTC.

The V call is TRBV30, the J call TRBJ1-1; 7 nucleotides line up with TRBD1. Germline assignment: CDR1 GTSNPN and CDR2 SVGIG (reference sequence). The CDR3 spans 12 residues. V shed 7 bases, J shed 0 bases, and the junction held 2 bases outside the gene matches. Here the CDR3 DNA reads TGTGCCTCGGGACAGTTGAACACTGAAGCTTTCTTT. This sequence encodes CASGQLNTEAFF.

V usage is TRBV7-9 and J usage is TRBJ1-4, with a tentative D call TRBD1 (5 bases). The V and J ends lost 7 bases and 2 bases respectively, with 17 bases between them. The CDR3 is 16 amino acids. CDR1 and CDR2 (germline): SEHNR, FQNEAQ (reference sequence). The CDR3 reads CASTSGGRATNEKLFF. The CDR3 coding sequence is TGTGCCAGCACCTCCGGGGGGAGGGCTACTAATGAAAAACTGTTTTTT.

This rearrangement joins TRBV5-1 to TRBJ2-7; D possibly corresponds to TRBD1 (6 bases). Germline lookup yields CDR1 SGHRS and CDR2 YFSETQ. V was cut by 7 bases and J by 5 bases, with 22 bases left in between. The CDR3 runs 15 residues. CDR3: CASAVRGWGPNEQYF. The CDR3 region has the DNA TGCGCCAGCGCCGTTAGGGGGTGGGGTCCCAACGAGCAGTACTTC.

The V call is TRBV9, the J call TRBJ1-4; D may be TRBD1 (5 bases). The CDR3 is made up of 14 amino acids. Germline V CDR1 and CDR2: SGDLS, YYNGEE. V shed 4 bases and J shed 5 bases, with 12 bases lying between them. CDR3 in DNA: TGTGCCAGCAGCCCCAGGGTGAGAAATGAAAAACTGTTTTTT. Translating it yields CASSPRVRNEKLFF. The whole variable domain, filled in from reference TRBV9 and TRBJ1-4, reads DSGVTQTPKHLITATGQRVTLRCSPRSGDLSVYWYQQSLDQGLQFLIQYYNGEERAKGNILERFSAQQFPDLHSELNLSSLELGDSALYFCASSPRVRNEKLFFGSGTQLSVL.

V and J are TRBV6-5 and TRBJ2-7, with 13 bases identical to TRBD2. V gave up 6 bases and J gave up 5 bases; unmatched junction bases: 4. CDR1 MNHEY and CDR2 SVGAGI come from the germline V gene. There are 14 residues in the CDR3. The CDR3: CASSRLAGGNEQYF. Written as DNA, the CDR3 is TGTGCCAGCAGCCGACTAGCGGGAGGAAACGAGCAGTACTTC.

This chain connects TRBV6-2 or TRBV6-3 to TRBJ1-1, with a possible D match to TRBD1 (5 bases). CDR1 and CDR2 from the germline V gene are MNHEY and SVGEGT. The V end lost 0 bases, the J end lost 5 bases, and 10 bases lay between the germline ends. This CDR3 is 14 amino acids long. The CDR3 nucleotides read TGTGCCAGCAGTTACTCGTCGACAGTTACTGAAGCTTTCTTT. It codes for CASSYSSTVTEAFF.

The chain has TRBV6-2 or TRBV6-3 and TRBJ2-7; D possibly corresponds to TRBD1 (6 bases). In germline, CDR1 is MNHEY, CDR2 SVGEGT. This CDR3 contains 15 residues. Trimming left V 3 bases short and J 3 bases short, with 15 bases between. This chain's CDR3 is CASSYSPGHLYEQYF. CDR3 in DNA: TGTGCCAGCAGTTATTCCCCGGGACATCTCTACGAGCAGTACTTC.

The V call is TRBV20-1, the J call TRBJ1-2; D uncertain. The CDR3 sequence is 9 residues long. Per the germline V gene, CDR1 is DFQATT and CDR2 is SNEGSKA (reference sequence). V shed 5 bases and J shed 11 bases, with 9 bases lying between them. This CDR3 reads CSAPEGYTF. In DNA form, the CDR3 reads TGCAGTGCTCCCGAGGGATACACCTTC.

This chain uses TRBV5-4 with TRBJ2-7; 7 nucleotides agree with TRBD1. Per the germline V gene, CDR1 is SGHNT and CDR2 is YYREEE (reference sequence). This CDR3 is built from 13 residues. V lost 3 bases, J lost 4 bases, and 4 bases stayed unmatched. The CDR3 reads CASSWDRDYEQYF. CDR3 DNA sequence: TGTGCCAGCAGCTGGGACAGAGATTACGAGCAGTACTTC.

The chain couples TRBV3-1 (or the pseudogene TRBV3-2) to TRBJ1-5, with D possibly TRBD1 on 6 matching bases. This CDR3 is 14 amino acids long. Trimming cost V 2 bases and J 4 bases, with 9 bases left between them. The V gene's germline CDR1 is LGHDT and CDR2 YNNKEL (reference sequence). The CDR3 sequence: CASSQQGWNQPQHF. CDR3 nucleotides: TGTGCCAGCAGCCAACAGGGGTGGAATCAGCCCCAGCATTTT.

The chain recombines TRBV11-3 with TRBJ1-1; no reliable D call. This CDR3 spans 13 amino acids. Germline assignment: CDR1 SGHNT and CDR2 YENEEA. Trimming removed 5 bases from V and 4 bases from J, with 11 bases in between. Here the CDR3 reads CASSPTSGTEAFF. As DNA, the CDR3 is TGTGCCAGCAGCCCTACCTCGGGCACTGAAGCTTTCTTT.

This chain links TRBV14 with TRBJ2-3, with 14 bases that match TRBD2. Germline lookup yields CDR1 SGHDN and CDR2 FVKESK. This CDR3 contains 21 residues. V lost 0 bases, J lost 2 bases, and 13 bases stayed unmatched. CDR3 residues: CASSQEDRSGLAGGLTDTQYF. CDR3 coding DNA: TGTGCCAGCAGCCAAGAAGACCGATCTGGACTAGCGGGAGGACTCACAGATACGCAGTATTTT.

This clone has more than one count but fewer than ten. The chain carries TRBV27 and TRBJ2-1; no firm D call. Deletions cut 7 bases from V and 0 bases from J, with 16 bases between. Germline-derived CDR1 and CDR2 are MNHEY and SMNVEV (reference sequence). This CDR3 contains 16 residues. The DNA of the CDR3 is TGTGCCAGCATCCCCACCGGGTTAAGCTCCTACAATGAGCAGTTCTTC. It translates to CASIPTGLSSYNEQFF.

The CDR3 sequence: CASSYPDSSYEQYF. The CDR3 DNA reads as TGCGCCAGCAGCTACCCAGACTCCTCCTACGAGCAGTACTTC. The chain employs TRBV5-1 and TRBJ2-7, with D unclear. This CDR3 spans 14 amino acids. V shed 3 bases and J shed 0 bases, with 10 bases lying between them. The germline V gene encodes CDR1 SGHRS and CDR2 YFSETQ. Supplemented by reference TRBV5-1 and TRBJ2-7, the full variable domain reads KAGVTQTPRYLIKTRGQQVTLSCSPISGHRSVSWYQQTPGQGLQFLFEYFSETQRNKGNFPGRFSGRQFSNSRSEMNVSTLELGDSALYLCASSYPDSSYEQYFGPGTRLTVT.

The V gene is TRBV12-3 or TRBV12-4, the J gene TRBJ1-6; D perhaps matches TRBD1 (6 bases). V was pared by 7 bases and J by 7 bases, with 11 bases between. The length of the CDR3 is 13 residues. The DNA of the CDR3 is TGTGCCAGCAATCAGGGGTTGAATTCACCCCTCCACTTT. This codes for CASNQGLNSPLHF.

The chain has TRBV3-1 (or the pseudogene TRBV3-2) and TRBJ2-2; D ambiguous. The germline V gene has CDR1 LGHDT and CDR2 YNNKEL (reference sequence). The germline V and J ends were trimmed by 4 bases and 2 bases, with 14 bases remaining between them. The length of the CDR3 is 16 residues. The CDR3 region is CASSPLQTENTGELFF. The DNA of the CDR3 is TGTGCCAGCAGCCCGTTGCAGACCGAAAACACCGGGGAGCTGTTTTTT.

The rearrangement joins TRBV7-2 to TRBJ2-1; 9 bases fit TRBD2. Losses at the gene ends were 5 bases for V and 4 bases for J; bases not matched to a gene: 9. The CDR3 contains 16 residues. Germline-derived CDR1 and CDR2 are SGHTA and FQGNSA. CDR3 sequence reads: CASSLSGTSYYNEQFF. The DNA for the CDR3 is TGTGCCAGCAGCCTCTCCGGGACTAGCTATTACAATGAGCAGTTCTTC. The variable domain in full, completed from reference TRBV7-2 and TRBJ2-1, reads GAGVSQSPSNKVTEKGKDVELRCDPISGHTALYWYRQSLGQGLEFLIYFQGNSAPDKSGLPSDRFSAERTGGSVSTLTIQRTQQEDSAVYLCASSLSGTSYYNEQFFGPGTRLTVL.